This T cell receptor beta chain stems from a study of blood T cell repertoires in COVID-19 (dated by TCRdb to the early 2020s). Broadly, across the study: Collaborator samples came from the United States, Italy and Spain and covered acute and convalescent phases of COVID-19. A freely available public database, intended as a resource for researchers studying the immune response to SARS-CoV-2, is where the repertoires were released. The material from the prospective study consisted of cDNA or gDNA derived from T cells, B-cell-depleted T cells, or PBMCs. HLA class I and class II types, where available, came from metadata supplied by the sample provider rather than from assay-based typing. The sample metadata nearly always contained a de-identified subject ID, COVID-19 status, age in years and sex. Subjects who had been exposed to COVID-19, were actively infected with it, or had recovered from it provided the deeply sampled blood TCRbeta repertoires that made up the dataset. Samples were obtained from the ongoing ImmuneRACE study (first 160 participants) and from approximately 1,200 subjects provided by 6 global collaborators. Overall results and qualifications from the work: Clinical and demographic metadata were provided uncurated, with the amount varying by source and participant.

TCRbeta CDR3 regions were amplified from genomic DNA by means of the immunoSEQ Assay, a bias-controlled multiplex PCR. In the source study's methods: The number of nucleated cells in each sample was estimated by amplification of reference gene primers within the assay. Sequence reads were collapsed and filtered to measure the absolute abundance of every unique TCRbeta CDR3 rearrangement. For each sample, productive Simpson clonality was calculated by taking the square root of Simpson's diversity index across productive rearrangements. Not all clones reach the TCRdb copy of this immuneACCESS table, which keeps in-frame sequences only. Checked studies attribute under half of the gap to unresolved V genes and leave the rest unexplained. The D gene and trimming were derived from the DNA, and the V and J assignments and clone size from that table. The sample records over 200,000 clones, approximately 86% of which are singletons. The top ten hold approximately 0.7% of the sample.

Looking up the germline V gene (reference sequence) yields CDR1 LNHDA and CDR2 SQIVND. The CDR3, from cysteine to phenylalanine, totals 13 residues. Only the CDR3 part of the read is kept: 39 bases, read in frame from the first base. The V and J ends are trimmed by 5 bases and 1 base, leaving 8 bases between them. Collaborating institutions collected whole blood in K2EDTA tubes following their own protocols. Collaborator samples were shipped for TCRbeta analysis as frozen whole blood, isolated PBMCs, or DNA extracted from either sample type. As for this clone: It has no known antigen specificity. No base quality information exists; no much larger clone differs at one position.

This clonotype was sampled from a human donor in a cohort sampled during active COVID-19. Source material: peripheral blood. The rearranged segments are TRBV19 and TRBJ1-1; a confident D gene designation cannot be given. The CDR3 protein is CASSSAGNTEAFF. DNA sequence: TGTGCCAGTAGTTCAGCAGGGAACACTGAAGCTTTCTTT.